A selection of T cell receptor beta chains follows, all from one sample in a study of blood T cell repertoires in COVID-19. TCRdb's copy holds only in-frame clones and misses some; the assay was immunoSEQ multiplex PCR. The table has 150,000 to 200,000 clones, around 83% seen once; the top ten hold 7% to 7.5%. Sequencing used peripheral blood. These receptors originate from a woman older than 75 in a cohort sampled during active or convalescent COVID-19. Each CDR3 is given with its conserved first and last residue. D genes are given only for firm matches. Clone sizes are given selectively: once, few, many, or a class where the clone is expanded.

clone size	J gene	D gene	V gene	CDR3 DNA	CDR3 protein
.	TRBJ2-3	.	TRBV9	TGTGCCAGCAGCCATCAACAGGGAACAGATACGCAGTATTTT	CASSHQQGTDTQYF
.	TRBJ2-2	.	TRBV27	TGTGCCAGCAGTTTATCGAACAGCCCCGGGGAGCTGTTTTTT	CASSLSNSPGELFF
.	TRBJ1-1	.	TRBV28	TGTGCCAGCAGAGACAGGTTCTCGAACACTGAAGCTTTCTTT	CASRDRFSNTEAFF
.	TRBJ1-3	TRBD1	TRBV27	TGTGCCAGCAGTTCATATTACAGGGGCTCTGGAAACACCATATATTTT	CASSSYYRGSGNTIYF
.	TRBJ2-7	TRBD1	TRBV19	TGTGCCACCCTGGGACAGGGGAAAGACGAGCAGTACTTC	CATLGQGKDEQYF
.	TRBJ2-7	.	TRBV28	TGTGCCAGCAGTTTAATTCGGGGTTCAACCTACGAGCAGTACTTC	CASSLIRGSTYEQYF
once	TRBJ2-1	TRBD2	TRBV3-1/TRBV3-2	TGTGCCAGCAGCCAAGGGCTAGCGGGTTACAATGAGCAGTTCTTC	CASSQGLAGYNEQFF
.	TRBJ1-1	.	TRBV29-1	TGCAGCGTACGATCTGCAGGCCATAACCGAGCTTTCTTT	CSVRSAGHNRAFF
.	TRBJ1-3	.	TRBV27	TGTGCCAGCAGTTTATCTGGGGGCGCATCTGGAAACACCATATATTTT	CASSLSGGASGNTIYF
.	TRBJ2-1	.	TRBV5-1	TGCGCCAGCAGCTTGGGACAGACTTACAATGAGCAGTTCTTC	CASSLGQTYNEQFF
.	TRBJ1-5	.	TRBV10-3	TGTGCCATCAGTGAGTCCCCCGTGGGGGGAAATAGCAATCAGCCCCAGCATTTT	CAISESPVGGNSNQPQHF
.	TRBJ1-1	.	TRBV19	TGTGCCAGCCACCCCGGGACAACCAATGAAGCTTTCTTT	CASHPGTTNEAFF
.	TRBJ1-6	.	TRBV7-9	TGTGCCAGCACCAAGGGTTCGGGGGGATCACCCCTCCACTTT	CASTKGSGGSPLHF
.	TRBJ1-5	TRBD1	TRBV2	TGTGCCAGCACCGGGACAGGGGGGGATCAGCCCCAGCATTTT	CASTGTGGDQPQHF
.	TRBJ1-1	TRBD1	TRBV28	TGTGCCAGCAGCCAGATCGACGGGACAGCAAACACTGAAGCTTTCTTT	CASSQIDGTANTEAFF
once	TRBJ2-7	.	TRBV9	TGTGCCAGCAGCGTAGAGGGGCTGGGCGAGCAGTACTTC	CASSVEGLGEQYF
.	TRBJ1-2	.	TRBV18	TGTGCCAGCTCACCACCGGGCCCTCAAAGCCACACCTTC	CASSPPGPQSHTF
few	TRBJ2-5	TRBD1	TRBV5-1	TGCGCCAGCAGGGACAGGGTCGAAGAGACCCAGTACTTC	CASRDRVEETQYF
.	TRBJ1-2	.	TRBV25-1	TGTGCCAGCAGTGAATGGGGCCGCGGAAACTATGGCTACACCTTC	CASSEWGRGNYGYTF
.	TRBJ2-1	.	TRBV18	TGTGCCAGCTCACCCCAAAGGGGTGAGCAGTTCTTC	CASSPQRGEQFF
once	TRBJ2-2	TRBD2	TRBV24-1	TGTGCCACCAGTCCTCCGGGGGGCACCGGGGAGCTGTTTTTT	CATSPPGGTGELFF
few	TRBJ2-3	TRBD2	TRBV10-2	TGCGCCAGTACCCGGGGAGAGGCTAGCGGCCAATATTTT	CASTRGEASGQYF
.	TRBJ1-3	TRBD1	TRBV30	TGTGCCTGGAGTTCAGGGGGCGCGTCTGGAAACACCATATATTTT	CAWSSGGASGNTIYF
.	TRBJ2-1	TRBD2	TRBV10-3	TGTGCCACCGAAAAGGTAGCGGGGGGTCTACCGAGCTCCTACAATGAGCAGTTCTTC	CATEKVAGGLPSSYNEQFF
.	TRBJ1-5	.	TRBV5-5	TGTGCCAGCAGCTTCGGTGAGGTATCGAATCAGCCCCAGCATTTT	CASSFGEVSNQPQHF
.	TRBJ1-1	TRBD1	TRBV10-3	TGTGCCATCAGAATGGGACAGATCACTGAAGCTTTCTTT	CAIRMGQITEAFF
.	TRBJ2-7	.	TRBV6-6	TGTGCCAGCAGGAGCTCCTACGAGCAGTACTTC	CASRSSYEQYF
few	TRBJ1-6	.	TRBV27	TGTGCCAGCAGTGCGCGGACAGTTTCTAGTTCACCCCTCCACTTT	CASSARTVSSSPLHF
.	TRBJ2-1	.	TRBV5-5	TGTGCCAGCAGCTTCACAAGTTACAATGAGCAGTTCTTC	CASSFTSYNEQFF
.	TRBJ1-4	.	TRBV7-2	TGTGCCAGCAGCCCCGAGGGAGCAACTAATGAAAAACTGTTTTTT	CASSPEGATNEKLFF
.	TRBJ2-1	TRBD2	TRBV18	TGTGCCAGCTCACCATCGGGACTAGCGGGGGGTATCAATGAGCAGTTCTTC	CASSPSGLAGGINEQFF
.	TRBJ2-7	.	TRBV28	TGTGCCAGCAGCCGACGCGCGATAGAATTGACAGTAGGTTACGAGCAGTACTTC	CASSRRAIELTVGYEQYF
once	TRBJ2-7	TRBD2	TRBV10-2	TGCGCCAGCAGAGAACTAGCGGGGGGTCTCTACGAGCAGTACTTC	CASRELAGGLYEQYF
.	TRBJ1-2	TRBD1	TRBV6-2/TRBV6-3	TGTGCCAGCAGTGCGACAGGGATTGGCTATGGCTACACCTTC	CASSATGIGYGYTF
.	TRBJ1-6	TRBD1	TRBV9	TGTGCCAGCAGCGTAGAGGGTCGACAGGGGGCTGGTTCACCCCTCCACTTT	CASSVEGRQGAGSPLHF
.	TRBJ1-2	.	TRBV1	TGCACCAGCAGCCGTTGGGACAGGGGGAGCGGCATCTATGGCTACACCTTC	CTSSRWDRGSGIYGYTF
.	TRBJ2-1	TRBD2	TRBV6-1	TGTGCCAGCAGTGTGGGTAGCGGGAGTAGGTCCTACAATGAGCAGTTCTTC	CASSVGSGSRSYNEQFF
.	TRBJ2-7	.	TRBV11-2	TGTGCCAGCAGCTTAGATCGCGGGGGCGCAGGGCACGAGCAGTACTTC	CASSLDRGGAGHEQYF
.	TRBJ1-6	TRBD1	TRBV4-3	TGCGCCAGCAGCCCGGGACAGGGACTGAATTCACCCCTCCACTTT	CASSPGQGLNSPLHF
.	TRBJ1-2	.	TRBV15	TGTGCCACCAGCAGAGAGCAGGGATCGATACGCGGCTACACCTTC	CATSREQGSIRGYTF
.	TRBJ2-3	.	TRBV11-3	TGTGCCAGCAGTAATAGGGGCAAGGGGGGCACAGATACGCAGTATTTT	CASSNRGKGGTDTQYF
.	TRBJ2-2	TRBD1	TRBV5-4	TGTGCCAGCAGCTTGTTTGTCGGGACAGACCACACCGGGGAGCTGTTTTTT	CASSLFVGTDHTGELFF
few	TRBJ2-5	.	TRBV24-1	TGTGCCACCAGTGATGCCGGTTGGACCCAGTACTTC	CATSDAGWTQYF
.	TRBJ1-5	.	TRBV6-5	TGTGCCAGCTCAGTCGGGGGCAATCAGCCCCAGCATTTT	CASSVGGNQPQHF
.	TRBJ2-5	TRBD2	TRBV4-3	TGCGCCAGCAGCCACCGGAGACTAGCGGGGGGGCCCGAGACCCAGTACTTC	CASSHRRLAGGPETQYF
.	TRBJ2-1	TRBD2	TRBV2	TGTGCCAGCAGTGCGATACTAGCGGGAGGGAATGAGCAGTTCTTC	CASSAILAGGNEQFF
.	TRBJ1-1	.	TRBV3-1/TRBV3-2	TGTGCCAGCAGCCAAGACCGGAGCGGCACTGAAGCTTTCTTT	CASSQDRSGTEAFF
once	TRBJ2-5	TRBD2	TRBV4-1	TGCGCCAGCAGCCAAGACGGGACTAGCTCGGAGACCCAGTACTTC	CASSQDGTSSETQYF
.	TRBJ1-2	TRBD1	TRBV6-2/TRBV6-3	TGTGCCAGCAGTTACTCCACCTCCCGGGACAGGGGTAACTATGGCTACACCTTC	CASSYSTSRDRGNYGYTF
.	TRBJ2-6	.	TRBV5-1	TGCGCCAGCAGCTACTCACTCGGGGGCTCTGGGGCCAACGTCCTGACTTTC	CASSYSLGGSGANVLTF
.	TRBJ2-3	.	TRBV12-5	TGTGCTAGTGGTTTGGCAACAGGGAGCGGCACAGATACGCAGTATTTT	CASGLATGSGTDTQYF
once	TRBJ2-6	TRBD1	TRBV5-1	TGCGCCAGCAGCCCGGGACAGGAGTACTTCTCTGGGGCCAACGTCCTGACTTTC	CASSPGQEYFSGANVLTF
.	TRBJ1-2	.	TRBV6-2/TRBV6-3	TGTGCCAGCAGTTATCTCCGCTATGGCTACACCTTC	CASSYLRYGYTF
.	TRBJ1-5	.	TRBV6-1	TGTGCCAGCAGTGAGAGTATTCAGCCCCAGCATTTT	CASSESIQPQHF
few	TRBJ1-2	.	TRBV27	TGTGCCAGCAGGGTGGGGCCTAACTATGGCTACACCTTC	CASRVGPNYGYTF